The entry below gives a single TCR beta chain sequence along with its context. The sample is drawn from a study of identical twins. TCRdb recomputed calls from the 5' RACE reads with MiXCR, one row per CDR3 protein. Of approximately 690,000 distinct CDR3 sequences listed, roughly 6.2% were seen once; the top ten hold approximately 2%. V dropped 4 bases and J dropped 1 base, with 17 bases sitting between them. This CDR3 comprises 17 residues. CDR1 SGHDT and CDR2 YYEEEE come from the germline V gene. The chain combines TRBV5-6 with TRBJ2-2; the D gene could be TRBD1 or TRBD2 (7 bases each). The source of this sequence is a young man in good health. Sequencing input: naive T cells sorted from blood. This chain's CDR3 is CASSLGLGGWNTGELFF. As DNA, the CDR3 is TGTGCCAGCAGCCTAGGACTAGGGGGCTGGAACACCGGGGAGCTGTTTTTT.